This TCR beta chain stems from a study of blood T cell repertoires in COVID-19. Germline V CDR1 and CDR2: KGHDR, SFDVKD. The CDR3 extends over 15 amino acids. V dropped 4 bases and J dropped 1 base, with 12 bases sitting between them. The method was immunoSEQ multiplex PCR; TCRdb's version includes in-frame clones alone and lacks a portion of them. The table records hundreds of thousands of clones, around 83% of them present only once. Sequenced material: peripheral blood. The TCR was taken from a man at least 80 years old with acute or convalescent COVID-19. The rearrangement links TRBV24-1 to TRBJ1-2; no firm D call. Here the CDR3 DNA reads TGTGCCACCAGTGACCCATCCGGGGTTAACTATGGCTACACCTTC. Encoded protein: CATSDPSGVNYGYTF.